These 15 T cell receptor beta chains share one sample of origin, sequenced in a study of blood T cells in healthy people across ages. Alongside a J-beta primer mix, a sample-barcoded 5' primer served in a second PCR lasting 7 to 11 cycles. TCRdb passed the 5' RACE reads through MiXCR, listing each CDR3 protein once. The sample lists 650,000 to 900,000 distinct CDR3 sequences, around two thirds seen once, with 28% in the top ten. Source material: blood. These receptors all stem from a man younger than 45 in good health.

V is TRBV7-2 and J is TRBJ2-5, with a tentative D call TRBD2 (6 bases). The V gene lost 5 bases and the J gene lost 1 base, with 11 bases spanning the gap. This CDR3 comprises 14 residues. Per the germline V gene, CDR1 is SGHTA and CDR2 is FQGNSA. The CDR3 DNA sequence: TGTGCCAGCAGCCGGGGACTGATCCAAGAGACCCAGTACTTC. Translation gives CASSRGLIQETQYF.

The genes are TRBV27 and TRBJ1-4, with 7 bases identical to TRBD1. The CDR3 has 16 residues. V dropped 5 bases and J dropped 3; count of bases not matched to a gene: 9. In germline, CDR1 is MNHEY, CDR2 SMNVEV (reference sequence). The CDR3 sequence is CASSLPWDRSNEKLFF. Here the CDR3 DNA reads TGTGCCAGCAGTCTGCCCTGGGACAGATCTAATGAAAAACTGTTTTTT.

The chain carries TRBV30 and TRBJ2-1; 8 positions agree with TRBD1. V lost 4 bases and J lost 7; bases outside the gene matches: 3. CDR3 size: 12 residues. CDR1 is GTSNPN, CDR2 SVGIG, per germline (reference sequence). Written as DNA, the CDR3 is TGTGCCTGGACAGGGGGCACGAATGAGCAGTTCTTC. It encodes CAWTGGTNEQFF.

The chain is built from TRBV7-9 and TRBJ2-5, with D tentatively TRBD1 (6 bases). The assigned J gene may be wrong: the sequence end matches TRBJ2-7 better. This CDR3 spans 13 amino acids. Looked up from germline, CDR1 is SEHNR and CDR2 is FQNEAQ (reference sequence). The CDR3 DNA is TGTGCCAGCGTACCGGACAGCTCCTACGAGCAGTACTTC. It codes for CASVPDSSYEQYF.

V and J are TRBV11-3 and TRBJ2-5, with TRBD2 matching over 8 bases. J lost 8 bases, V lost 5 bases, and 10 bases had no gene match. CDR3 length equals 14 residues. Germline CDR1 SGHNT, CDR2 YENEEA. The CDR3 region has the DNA TGTGCCAGCAGCCAAGGGGGGACTAGTGAAACCCAGTACTTC. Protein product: CASSQGGTSETQYF.

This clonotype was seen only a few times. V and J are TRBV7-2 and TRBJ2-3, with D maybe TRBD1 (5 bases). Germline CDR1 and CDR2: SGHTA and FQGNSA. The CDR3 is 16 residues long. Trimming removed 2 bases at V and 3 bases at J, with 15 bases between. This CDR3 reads CASSLRGVSSTDTQYF. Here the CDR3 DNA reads TGTGCCAGCAGCTTAAGGGGTGTTAGCTCAACAGATACGCAGTATTTT.

CDR3 sequence (DNA): TGTGCCAGCAACAGCTACGAGCAGTACTTC. Encoded protein: CASNSYEQYF. The genes are TRBV2 and TRBJ2-7; D not certain. The CDR3 runs 10 residues. V was cut by 7 bases and J by 3 bases, with 4 bases left in between. CDR1 and CDR2 (germline): SNHLY, FYNNEI.

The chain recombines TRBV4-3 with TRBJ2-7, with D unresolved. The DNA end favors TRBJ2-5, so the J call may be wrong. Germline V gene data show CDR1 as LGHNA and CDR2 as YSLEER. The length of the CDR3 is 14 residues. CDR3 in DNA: TGCGCCAGCAGCTATACCCTTAGTGTGGAGACCCAGTACTTC. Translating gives CASSYTLSVETQYF.

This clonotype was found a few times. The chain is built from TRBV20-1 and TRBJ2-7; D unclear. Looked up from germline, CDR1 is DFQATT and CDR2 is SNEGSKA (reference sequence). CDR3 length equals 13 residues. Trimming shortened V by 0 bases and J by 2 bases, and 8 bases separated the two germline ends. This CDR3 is CSARDTLPYEQYF. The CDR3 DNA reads TGCAGTGCTAGAGATACACTACCCTACGAGCAGTACTTC.

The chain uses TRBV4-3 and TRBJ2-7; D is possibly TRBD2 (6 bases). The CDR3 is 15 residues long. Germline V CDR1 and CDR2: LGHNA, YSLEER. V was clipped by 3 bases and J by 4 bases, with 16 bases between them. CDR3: CASSQGGAPLYEQYF. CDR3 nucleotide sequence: TGCGCCAGCAGCCAGGGCGGGGCCCCGCTTTACGAGCAGTACTTC.

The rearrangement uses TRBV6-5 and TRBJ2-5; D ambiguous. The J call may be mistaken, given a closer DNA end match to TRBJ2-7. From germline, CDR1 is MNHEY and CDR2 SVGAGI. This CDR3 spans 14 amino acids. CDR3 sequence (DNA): TGTGCCAGCAGTGACACGGCAGGTTTCTACGAGCAGTACTTC. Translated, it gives CASSDTAGFYEQYF.

The CDR3 loop reads CASSYGVNEQFF. CDR3 bases: TGTGCCAGCAGTTACGGGGTCAATGAGCAGTTCTTC. This rearrangement joins TRBV6-2 or TRBV6-3 to TRBJ2-1; unclear D gene. Per the germline V gene, CDR1 is MNHEY and CDR2 is SVGEGT. The CDR3 is 12 amino acids. With 2 bases removed from V and 6 bases from J, the gap between germline ends came to 5 bases.

The CDR3 DNA is TGTGCCAGCAGTTCGCTTTTAGATCAGCCCCAGCATTTT. This gives the protein CASSSLLDQPQHF. This chain joins TRBV6-5 and TRBJ1-5; D unresolved. CDR3 length: 13 residues. V lost 4 bases and J 5 bases, leaving 9 bases between the germline ends. Germline V lookup: CDR1 MNHEY, CDR2 SVGAGI.

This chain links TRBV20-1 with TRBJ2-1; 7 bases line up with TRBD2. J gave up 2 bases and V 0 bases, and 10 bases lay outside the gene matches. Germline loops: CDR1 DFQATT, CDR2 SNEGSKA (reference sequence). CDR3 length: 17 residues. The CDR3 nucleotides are TGCAGTGCTAGAGATCGAGACGGGGGGACCCCCTACAATGAGCAGTTCTTC. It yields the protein CSARDRDGGTPYNEQFF.

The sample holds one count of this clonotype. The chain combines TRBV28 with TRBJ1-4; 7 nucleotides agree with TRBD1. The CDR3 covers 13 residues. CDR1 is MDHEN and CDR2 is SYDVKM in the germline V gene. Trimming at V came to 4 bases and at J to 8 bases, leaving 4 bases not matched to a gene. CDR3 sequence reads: CASSSQGVEKLFF. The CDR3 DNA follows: TGTGCCAGCAGTTCCCAGGGGGTCGAAAAACTGTTTTTT.